Reported below is one T cell receptor beta chain. The antigen remains undetermined. The study sampled nominally healthy donors, though unrecorded immune exposures were likely. The data originate from a study of cytomegalovirus exposure and HLA in healthy donors. Germline V gene sequence: CDR1 SGHDT, CDR2 YYEEEE. The CDR3 extends over 14 amino acids. The ends were cut back, 6 bases at V and 4 bases at J, with 16 bases in the middle. A multiplex PCR was run with 60 Vbeta primers and 13 Jbeta primers. Authors' data handling: It was a later analysis that counted tens of millions of unique TCR beta chains, of which some 9.9 million were shared. Assay used: immunoSEQ multiplex PCR; TCRdb lists only in-frame clones, some missing. V and J calls and clone size come straight from that table; D and trimming were deduced from the DNA. The table records some 130,000 clones, more than 75% of them present only once.

Broader study findings: Rarity marked most TCR sequences, yet some public TCRs occurred in many donors.

The TCR originated in a young man in good health and CMV-seronegative. The J gene is TRBJ1-2, the V gene TRBV5-6, with a weak D call TRBD1 (5 bases). Sample: PBMCs. The CDR3 is CASTLPTALYGYTF. Written as DNA, the CDR3 is TGTGCCAGCACTCTTCCGACAGCACTCTATGGCTACACCTTC.